Below are 27 T cell receptor beta chains sequenced from a single sample in a study of CD8+CD57+ T cells in acquired aplastic anemia. Genomic DNA served as template for TCR beta VDJ and CDR3 profiling. TCRdb processed the reads anew with MiXCR; each CDR3 protein has one entry. This repertoire shows under 500,000 distinct CDR3 sequences, over 25% found once; its top ten account for 0.82%. Sequencing was done on patients that had shown CD8+CD57+ cell expansion by flow cytometry. The specimen was sorted CD4+, CD8+, or CD8+CD57+ T cells (not recorded which) from PBMCs. These receptors were taken from a human donor with aplastic anemia.

The chain is built from TRBV5-5 and TRBJ1-2, with D possibly being TRBD1 (5 bases). CDR1 and CDR2 from the germline V gene are SGHKS and YYEKEE (reference sequence). Trimming took off 4 bases at V and 4 bases at J, with 14 bases between the two ends. CDR3 length: 14 residues. CDR3 sequence: CASSPRQTSYGYTF. The CDR3 DNA is TGTGCCAGCAGCCCCCGACAGACTAGCTATGGCTACACCTTC.

This clonotype has at least ten counts. The chain combines TRBV5-1 with TRBJ2-1, with unresolved D. With 0 bases removed from V and 1 base from J, the gap between germline ends came to 8 bases. CDR1 and CDR2 (germline): SGHRS, YFSETQ. The CDR3 consists of 15 residues. CDR3 in DNA: TGCGCCAGCAGCTTGGGGACGGGTTCCTACAATGAGCAGTTCTTC. Protein sequence: CASSLGTGSYNEQFF.

This clonotype occurred many times. The V gene is TRBV2, the J gene TRBJ1-5, with TRBD1 as a possible D gene (5 bases). This CDR3 is 13 amino acids long. Germline CDR1 and CDR2: SNHLY and FYNNEI. V was clipped by 4 bases and J by 3 bases, with 7 bases between them. The DNA for the CDR3 is TGTGCCAGCAGTGCAGGGATCAATCAGCCCCAGCATTTT. Its translation: CASSAGINQPQHF.

The chain joins TRBV20-1 to TRBJ1-5; 12 positions agree with TRBD1. Germline trimming cut 2 bases from V and 7 bases from J; bases unmatched to any gene: 9. CDR3 length: 16 amino acids. Germline CDR1 is DFQATT and CDR2 is SNEGSKA (reference sequence). CDR3 loop: CSARFTGTGGLQPQHF. The CDR3 DNA follows: TGCAGTGCTAGATTCACCGGGACAGGGGGCTTACAGCCCCAGCATTTT.

This sequence joins TRBV11-2 and TRBJ1-3, with 9 nucleotides matching TRBD1. Germline CDR1 SGHAT, CDR2 FQNNGV. This CDR3 contains 19 residues. Germline trimming cut 1 base from V and 0 bases from J; bases unmatched to any gene: 10. The CDR3 reads CASSLVWTGALSSGNTIYF. DNA of the CDR3: TGTGCCAGCAGCTTAGTCTGGACAGGGGCCCTAAGCTCTGGAAACACCATATATTTT.

The chain joins TRBV7-2 to TRBJ1-3; 10 positions agree with TRBD1. V gave up 5 bases and J gave up 4 bases; unmatched junction bases: 8. The CDR3 loop spans 16 amino acids. Per germline, CDR1 SGHTA and CDR2 FQGNSA. CDR3 sequence reads: CASSPDRGRRGNTIYF. The CDR3, as DNA: TGTGCCAGCAGCCCCGACAGGGGGCGTAGAGGAAACACCATATATTTT.

The J gene is TRBJ1-6, the V gene TRBV6-1; no definite D call. V lost 3 bases to trimming and J lost 7 bases, with 7 bases between them. CDR1 and CDR2 (germline): MNHNS, SASEGT. CDR3 length: 13 amino acids. The CDR3, as DNA: TGTGCCAGCAGTGACCGGGAAAATTCACCCCTCCACTTT. This codes for CASSDRENSPLHF.

The rearrangement links TRBV7-2 to TRBJ2-5; D might be TRBD1 or TRBD2, each matching 5 bases. The V gene's germline CDR1 is SGHTA and CDR2 FQGNSA. V was trimmed by 1 base and J by 5 bases, leaving 11 bases between them. The CDR3 sequence is 14 residues long. The CDR3 coding sequence is TGTGCCAGCAGCTTAGAGCGCAGGGACGAGACCCAGTACTTC. Its protein is CASSLERRDETQYF.

The genes are TRBV24-1 and TRBJ2-3, with 10 bases lining up with TRBD1. The CDR3 has 17 residues. Germline CDR1 reads KGHDR; CDR2 reads SFDVKD. The V gene end was trimmed by 5 bases and the J gene end by 4 bases; junction bases not matched to a gene: 11. For the CDR3, the DNA is TGTGCCACCAGTGGTACCTTAGGGACAGGGGAGGCAGATACGCAGTATTTT. This sequence encodes CATSGTLGTGEADTQYF.

This clonotype was detected ten times or more. The CDR3 here is CASSLRTGTYEQYF. The CDR3 nucleotides are TGTGCCAGCAGCCTCCGGACTGGTACCTACGAGCAGTACTTC. The V gene is TRBV9, the J gene TRBJ2-7; a possible D gene is TRBD2 (5 bases). The CDR3 is 14 residues long. Trimming pared 4 bases from V and 2 bases from J, leaving 13 bases between. CDR1 and CDR2 from the germline V gene are SGDLS and YYNGEE.

This chain links TRBV12-3 or TRBV12-4 with TRBJ2-7; tentative D call: TRBD1 (6 bases). The length of the CDR3 is 13 residues. Trimming left V 6 bases short and J 4 bases short, with 13 bases between. The CDR3 loop is CASSPTRGYEQYF. The DNA for the CDR3 is TGTGCCAGCAGCCCTACTAGGGGGTACGAGCAGTACTTC.

This clonotype was observed a few times. The conserved closing phenylalanine or tryptophan is absent in this CDR3, likely reflecting a read error. The V gene is TRBV2, the J gene TRBJ1-2; 7 nucleotides match TRBD1. The J segment lost 1 base and the V segment lost 4 bases, leaving 3 bases of the junction unmatched. Germline V gene sequence: CDR1 SNHLY, CDR2 FYNNEI. The CDR3 runs to 14 residues. CDR3 protein: CASSVTGLNYGYTL. The CDR3 nucleotides are TGTGCCAGCAGTGTGACAGGGCTTAACTATGGCTACACCCTC.

To note about this clonotype: A much larger clone lies a single base off, so this may be a read error. The rearrangement uses TRBV10-3 and TRBJ2-1, with a tentative D call TRBD1 (6 bases). Trimming pared 5 bases from V and 5 bases from J, leaving 16 bases between. The CDR3 is 15 amino acids. The germline gives CDR1 ENHRY, CDR2 SYGVKD. This CDR3 is CAISPLGGSHNEQFF. In nucleotides, the CDR3 is TGTGCCATCAGTCCCCTAGGGGGATCGCACAATGAGCAGTTCTTC.

This clonotype was detected ten times or more. The chain links TRBV14 to TRBJ1-2; no reliable D call. Germline lookup yields CDR1 SGHDN and CDR2 FVKESK. Trimming removed 0 bases from V and 4 bases from J, with 15 bases in between. This CDR3 is 16 amino acids long. The CDR3 bases are TGTGCCAGCAGCCAAGAGTCAGCGATGACGGGCTATGGCTACACCTTC. This gives the protein CASSQESAMTGYGYTF.

This clonotype was recorded many times. The chain couples TRBV6-6 to TRBJ2-7, with D possibly matching TRBD1 (5 bases). The CDR3 has 12 amino acids. V lost 9 bases to trimming and J lost 5 bases, with 14 bases between them. Germline V lookup: CDR1 MNHNY, CDR2 SVGAGI (reference sequence). CDR3 coding DNA: TGTGCCAGTGAGGATGGGGCCAACGAGCAGTACTTC. It yields the protein CASEDGANEQYF.

This chain joins TRBV11-2 and TRBJ2-1, with 11 bases matching TRBD1. V shed 6 bases and J 3 bases; nucleotides not matched to a gene: 10. The germline V gene encodes CDR1 SGHAT and CDR2 FQNNGV. CDR3 length: 17 amino acids. The CDR3 DNA sequence: TGTGCCAGCAGTCCTTGGACCGGGACAGGGGGCTACAATGAGCAGTTCTTC. Translated: CASSPWTGTGGYNEQFF. The full variable domain, completed using reference TRBV11-2 and TRBJ2-1, is EAGVAQSPRYKIIEKRQSVAFWCNPISGHATLYWYQQILGQGPKLLIQFQNNGVVDDSQLPKDRFSAERLKGVDSTLKIQPAKLEDSAVYLCASSPWTGTGGYNEQFFGPGTRLTVL.

This clonotype was detected many times. The chain links TRBV9 to TRBJ1-1; possible D gene TRBD1, 5 bases. V was shortened by 0 bases and J by 3 bases, with 12 bases between the two germline ends. The CDR3 is 15 amino acids. Germline V lookup: CDR1 SGDLS, CDR2 YYNGEE. The CDR3 sequence: CASSVAVDMHTEAFF. The CDR3, as DNA: TGTGCCAGCAGCGTAGCTGTGGACATGCACACTGAAGCTTTCTTT.

The sample holds a few counts of this clonotype. J is TRBJ2-7 and V is TRBV4-3, with unresolved D. The CDR3 runs to 15 residues. V lost 0 bases, J lost 2 bases, and 11 bases lay in between. CDR1 is LGHNA, CDR2 YSLEER, per germline. CDR3 residues: CASSQEGVLPYEQYF. For the CDR3, the DNA is TGCGCCAGCAGCCAAGAAGGAGTACTACCCTACGAGCAGTACTTC.

This clonotype was counted at least ten times. The chain combines TRBV20-1 with TRBJ1-2; D not resolved. The CDR3 runs to 13 residues. Trimming removed 3 bases at V and 0 bases at J, with 8 bases between. Germline V CDR1 and CDR2: DFQATT, SNEGSKA (reference sequence). CDR3 DNA sequence: TGCAGTGCTAGGACCCCTACTAACTATGGCTACACCTTC. Amino acid sequence: CSARTPTNYGYTF.

This chain links TRBV12-3 or TRBV12-4 with TRBJ1-6; D gene ambiguous. This CDR3 has 14 residues. V was cut by 5 bases and J by 3 bases, with 8 bases left in between. CDR3 sequence: CASSTGFYNSPLHF. CDR3 DNA: TGTGCCAGCAGTACCGGGTTCTATAATTCACCCCTCCACTTT.

A few counts support this clonotype. A much more abundant neighbour one base away suggests this may be a read error. The rearrangement joins TRBV19 to TRBJ1-1; a weak D match, TRBD1 (5 bases). Germline V gives CDR1 LNHDA, CDR2 SQIVND (reference sequence). CDR3 length: 14 residues. CDR3 sequence reads: CAGRAGFKSSEAFF. DNA for the CDR3: TGTGCCGGTAGAGCAGGGTTTAAAAGTTCTGAAGCTTTCTTT.

This clonotype was counted many times. This chain connects TRBV2 to TRBJ1-5; possible D gene TRBD1, 5 bases. Trimming pared 6 bases from V and 4 bases from J, leaving 16 bases between. CDR1 and CDR2 from the germline V gene are SNHLY and FYNNEI. This CDR3 has 15 residues. CDR3 loop: CASRAARGGNQPQHF. The CDR3 region has the DNA TGTGCCAGCAGGGCGGCTCGGGGGGGGAATCAGCCCCAGCATTTT.

In DNA, the CDR3 is TGTGCCACCAGCAGAGATCCAAAGATACCCTACGAGCAGTACTTC. Translation gives CATSRDPKIPYEQYF. V gene TRBV15 combines with J gene TRBJ2-7; unclear D gene. The CDR3 extends over 15 amino acids. Trimming took off 0 bases at V and 2 bases at J, with 11 bases between the two ends. Germline V gene data show CDR1 as LNHNV and CDR2 as YYDKDF (reference sequence).

This clonotype was recorded at least ten times. The chain joins TRBV7-9 to TRBJ1-1; D may be TRBD1 (5 bases). The V gene lost 5 bases and the J gene lost 5 bases, with 9 bases spanning the gap. The CDR3 length is 12 residues. The germline CDR1 and CDR2 sequences are SEHNR and FQNEAQ (reference sequence). CDR3 in amino acids: CASSGRGTEAFF. The CDR3 nucleotides read TGTGCCAGCAGCGGAAGGGGTACTGAAGCTTTCTTT.

In this sample, this clonotype turned up many times. This chain uses TRBV20-1 with TRBJ1-2; no definite D call. Germline loops: CDR1 DFQATT, CDR2 SNEGSKA (reference sequence). The CDR3 is 12 residues long. V gave up 1 base and J gave up 7 bases, with 10 bases separating them. This CDR3 is CSARADVGGYTF. The DNA for the CDR3 is TGCAGTGCTAGAGCCGACGTGGGTGGCTACACCTTC.

This rearrangement joins TRBV12-3 or TRBV12-4 to TRBJ2-7; D perhaps matches TRBD2 (5 bases). V was pared by 5 bases and J by 7 bases, with 15 bases between. The CDR3 contains 13 residues. CDR3 sequence (DNA): TGTGCCAGCAGTCTCGACCGGGGATGGGAGCAGTACTTC. This sequence encodes CASSLDRGWEQYF.

V is TRBV11-2 and J is TRBJ1-3; no firm D call. CDR1 and CDR2 from the germline V gene are SGHAT and FQNNGV. Deletions cut 5 bases from V and 0 bases from J, with 20 bases between. The CDR3 is 18 residues long. The CDR3 loop reads CASSPVLAKAVSGNTIYF. In DNA, the CDR3 is TGTGCCAGCAGCCCCGTGCTGGCTAAAGCGGTCTCTGGAAACACCATATATTTT. Looking up the rest from reference TRBV11-2 and TRBJ1-3 gives the full variable domain: EAGVAQSPRYKIIEKRQSVAFWCNPISGHATLYWYQQILGQGPKLLIQFQNNGVVDDSQLPKDRFSAERLKGVDSTLKIQPAKLEDSAVYLCASSPVLAKAVSGNTIYFGEGSWLTVV.